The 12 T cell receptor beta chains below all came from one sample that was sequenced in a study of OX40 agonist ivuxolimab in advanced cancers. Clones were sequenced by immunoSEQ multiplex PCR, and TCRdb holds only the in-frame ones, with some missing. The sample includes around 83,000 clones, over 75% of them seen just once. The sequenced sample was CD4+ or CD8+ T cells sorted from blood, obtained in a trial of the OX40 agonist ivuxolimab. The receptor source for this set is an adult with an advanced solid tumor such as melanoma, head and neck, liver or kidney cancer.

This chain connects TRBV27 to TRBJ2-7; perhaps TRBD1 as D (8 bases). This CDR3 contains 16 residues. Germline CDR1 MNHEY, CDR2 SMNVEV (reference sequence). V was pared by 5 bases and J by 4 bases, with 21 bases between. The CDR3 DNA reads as TGTGCCAGCAGTCTCCTCGGACAGGGAGGGATTTACGAGCAGTACTTC. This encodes CASSLLGQGGIYEQYF.

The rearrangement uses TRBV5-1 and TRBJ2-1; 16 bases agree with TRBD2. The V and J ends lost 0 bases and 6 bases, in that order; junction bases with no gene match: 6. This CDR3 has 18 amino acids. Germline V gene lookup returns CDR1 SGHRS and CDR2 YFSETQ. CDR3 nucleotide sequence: TGCGCCAGCAGCTTGGCGGGACTAGCGGGAGGGATAAGCAATGAGCAGTTCTTC. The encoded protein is CASSLAGLAGGISNEQFF.

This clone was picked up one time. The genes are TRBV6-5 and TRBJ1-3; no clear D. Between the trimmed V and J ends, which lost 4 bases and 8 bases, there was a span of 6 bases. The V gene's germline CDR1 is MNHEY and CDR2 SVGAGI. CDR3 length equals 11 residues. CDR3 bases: TGTGCCAGCAGTTTCAGAGACACCATATATTTT. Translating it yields CASSFRDTIYF.

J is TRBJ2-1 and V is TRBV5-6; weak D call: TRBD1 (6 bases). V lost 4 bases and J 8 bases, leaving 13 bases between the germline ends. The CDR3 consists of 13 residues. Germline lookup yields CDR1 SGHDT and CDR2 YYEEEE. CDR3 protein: CASSPWGPYEQFF. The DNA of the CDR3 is TGTGCCAGCAGCCCATGGGGGCCGTATGAGCAGTTCTTC.

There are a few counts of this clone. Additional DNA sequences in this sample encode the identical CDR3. The CDR3 DNA sequence: TGTGCCAGCAGCTCTGGGCTACTTGGCTACACCTTC. Protein sequence: CASSSGLLGYTF. The rearrangement uses TRBV5-4 and TRBJ1-2; D unresolved. Trimming took off 3 bases at V and 7 bases at J, with 10 bases between the two ends. Germline V CDR1 and CDR2: SGHNT, YYREEE (reference sequence). The length of the CDR3 is 12 residues.

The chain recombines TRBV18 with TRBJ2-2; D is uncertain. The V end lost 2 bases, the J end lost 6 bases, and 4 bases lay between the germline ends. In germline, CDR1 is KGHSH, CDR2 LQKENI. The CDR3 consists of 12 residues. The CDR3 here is CASSPGPGELFF. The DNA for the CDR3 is TGTGCCAGCTCACCAGGACCCGGGGAGCTGTTTTTT.

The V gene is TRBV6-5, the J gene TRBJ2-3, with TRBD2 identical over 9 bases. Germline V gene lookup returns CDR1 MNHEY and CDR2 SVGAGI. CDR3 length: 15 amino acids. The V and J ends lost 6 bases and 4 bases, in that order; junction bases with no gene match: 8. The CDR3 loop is CASRESGGRADTQYF. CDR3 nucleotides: TGTGCCAGCAGAGAATCAGGCGGGAGGGCAGATACGCAGTATTTT.

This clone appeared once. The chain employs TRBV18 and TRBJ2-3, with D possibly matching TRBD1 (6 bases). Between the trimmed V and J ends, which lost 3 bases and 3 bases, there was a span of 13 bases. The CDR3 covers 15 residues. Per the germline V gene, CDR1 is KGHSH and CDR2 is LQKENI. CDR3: CASSPGQTITDTQYF. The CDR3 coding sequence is TGTGCCAGCTCACCGGGACAAACCATTACAGATACGCAGTATTTT.

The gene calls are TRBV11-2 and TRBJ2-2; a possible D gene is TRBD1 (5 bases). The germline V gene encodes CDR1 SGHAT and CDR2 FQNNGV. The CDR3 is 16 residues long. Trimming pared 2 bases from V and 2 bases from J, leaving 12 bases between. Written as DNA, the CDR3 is TGTGCCAGCAGCTTACAGGGTGAGACTAACACCGGGGAGCTGTTTTTT. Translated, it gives CASSLQGETNTGELFF.

CDR3 sequence reads: CASSLVASTGELFF. Written as DNA, the CDR3 is TGTGCCAGCAGCTTAGTAGCGTCCACCGGGGAGCTGTTTTTT. The genes are TRBV11-2 and TRBJ2-2, with TRBD2 as a possible D gene (5 bases). CDR3 length: 14 amino acids. Germline CDR1 reads SGHAT; CDR2 reads FQNNGV. Trimming shortened V by 1 base and J by 4 bases, and 7 bases separated the two germline ends.

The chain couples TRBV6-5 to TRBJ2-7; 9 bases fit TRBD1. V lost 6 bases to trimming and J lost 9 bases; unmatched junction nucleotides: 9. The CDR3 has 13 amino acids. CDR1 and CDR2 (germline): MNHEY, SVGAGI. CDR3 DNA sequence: TGTGCCAGCAGCCAACAGGGGGCTGGGGTGCAGTACTTC. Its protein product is CASSQQGAGVQYF.

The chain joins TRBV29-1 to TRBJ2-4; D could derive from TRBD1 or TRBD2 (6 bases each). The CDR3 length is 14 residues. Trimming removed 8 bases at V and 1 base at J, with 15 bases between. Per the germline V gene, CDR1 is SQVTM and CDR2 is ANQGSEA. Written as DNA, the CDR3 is TGCAGCATTCACCTAGGGGGGGCCAAAAACATTCAGTACTTC. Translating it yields CSIHLGGAKNIQYF.